The present TCR beta chain was sequenced within a study of cytomegalovirus exposure and HLA in healthy donors. About the research overall: Earlier sequencing of about 179 million T cells yielded nearly 120 million unique TCR beta sequences. Drawn from HLA-typed donors, tens of millions of unique TCRs were held in an early data release.

The PCR employed 60 Vbeta primers together with 13 Jbeta primers. Assay used: immunoSEQ multiplex PCR; TCRdb lists only in-frame clones, some missing. The data contain some 190,000 clones, 82% of them singletons. The CDR3 is 16 amino acids. Trimming at V came to 4 bases and at J to 0 bases, leaving 4 bases not matched to a gene. Germline CDR1 and CDR2: LNHDA and SQIVND (reference sequence). This chain links TRBV19 with TRBJ2-3, with TRBD2 matching 10 bases. Sequencing was performed on PBMCs. This TCR was sampled from a man between 35 and 55 years old in good health and CMV-seronegative. CDR3 sequence: CASSTPTSGSTDTQYF. In nucleotides, the CDR3 is TGTGCCAGTAGTACCCCGACTAGCGGGAGCACAGATACGCAGTATTTT. Together with reference TRBV19 and TRBJ2-3, the CDR3 gives the full variable domain: DGGITQSPKYLFRKEGQNVTLSCEQNLNHDAMYWYRQDPGQGLRLIYYSQIVNDFQKGDIAEGYSVSREKKESFPLTVTSAQKNPTAFYLCASSTPTSGSTDTQYFGPGTRLTVL.